This is a list of T cell receptor beta chains from one sample in a study of T-cell memory formation after mild COVID-19. MiXCR was run by TCRdb on the 5' RACE reads, yielding one entry per CDR3 protein. Among 90,000 to 120,000 distinct CDR3 sequences listed, about 15% were seen once. The sample consisted of PBMCs or a T cell subset sorted from them (not recorded which). Every receptor here comes from a man aged 18 to 30 who had mild COVID-19 (a few samples of this study predate the infection). Cell type and time point are not known. Each CDR3 is given with its conserved first and last residue. D genes are given only for firm matches. Clone size appears in some rows only: once, few, many, or a class for an expanded clone.

TRBJ2-1 TRBV11-1 - - TGTGCCAGCAGCTTCGATTCACGGGGTGAGCAGTTCTTC CASSFDSRGEQFF
TRBJ2-1 TRBV29-1 TRBD2 - TGCAGCGTAAAACTAGCGGGGGAGCTTGAGCAGTTCTTC CSVKLAGELEQFF
TRBJ2-3 TRBV5-1 TRBD1 - TGCGCCAGCAGTTCTCCCCGAGAGGGGGCAATCGGTACGCAGTATTTT CASSSPREGAIGTQYF
TRBJ2-3 TRBV9 TRBD1 - TGTGCCAGCACCACCTCCAACAGGGGCTGGGGCACAGATACGCAGTATTTT CASTTSNRGWGTDTQYF
TRBJ1-5 TRBV7-9 - - TGTGCCAGCAGTCCCACAGGTTCCGCTCAGCCCCAGCATTTT CASSPTGSAQPQHF
TRBJ2-1 TRBV9 - few TGTGCCAGCAGCTTAGGGGAGGGGGCCTCGTACAATGAGCAGTTCTTC CASSLGEGASYNEQFF
TRBJ2-1 TRBV20-1 TRBD2 once TGCAGTTCAAGCGGGGGGGCCTACAATGAGCAGTTCTTC CSSSGGAYNEQFF
TRBJ2-1 TRBV2 - - TGTGCCAGCAGTGAAAGGTGGGACTCCTACAATGAGCAGTTCTTC CASSERWDSYNEQFF
TRBJ2-7 TRBV4-2 TRBD2 few TGTGCCAGCAGCCAAGTTCTAGCGGGGGGAAACGAGCAGTACTTC CASSQVLAGGNEQYF
TRBJ1-5 TRBV14 - few TGTGCCAGCAGCCAAGCTCTACCACCAAGGAATAGCAATCAGCCCCAGCATTTT CASSQALPPRNSNQPQHF
TRBJ1-5 TRBV27 - - TGTGCCAGCAGTTTACGGGGGAGTGGATTTGGCGGCAATCAGCCCCAGCATTTT CASSLRGSGFGGNQPQHF
TRBJ2-3 TRBV6-5 TRBD1 - TGTGCCAGCAGTTACTCCCTCGGGACAGCCCTCACAGATACGCAGTATTTT CASSYSLGTALTDTQYF
TRBJ2-7 TRBV27 - few TGTGCCAGCAGTTTTCAGAACTCCTACGAGCAGTACTTC CASSFQNSYEQYF
TRBJ2-5 TRBV3-1 - few TGTGCCAGCAGCCAAGTATTGGGAAGGGGAGAGACCCAGTACTTC CASSQVLGRGETQYF
TRBJ2-1 TRBV9 - few TGTGCCAGCAGCGTAGTTCAGGGCCCTGAGCAGTTCTTC CASSVVQGPEQFF
TRBJ2-3 TRBV27 - many TGTGCCAGCATGGCCCTAGCGAAGCCAGATACGCAGTATTTT CASMALAKPDTQYF
TRBJ1-5 TRBV7-9 TRBD1 few TGTGCCAGCAGCTCTGGACAGGGTGTAAATCAGCCCCAGCATTTT CASSSGQGVNQPQHF
TRBJ1-5 TRBV3-1 TRBD1 - TGTGCCAGCAGTCTTCCGGACAGGGCCTATAGCAATCAGCCCCAGCATTTT CASSLPDRAYSNQPQHF
TRBJ1-1 TRBV12-3/TRBV12-4 - - TGTGCCAGCAGTCATGGCAATGAAGCTTTCTTT CASSHGNEAFF
TRBJ2-2 TRBV5-8 - - TGTGCCAGCAGCTTTAAAGGGGATGGGACCGGGGAGCTGTTTTTT CASSFKGDGTGELFF
TRBJ1-2 TRBV4-3 - few TGCGCCAGCAGCCATAGTGGGGGAAGAATCTATGGCTACACCTTC CASSHSGGRIYGYTF
TRBJ2-1 TRBV5-1 TRBD1 - TGCGCCAGCAGCTCATGGACAGGTCCGAATGAGCAGTTCTTC CASSSWTGPNEQFF
TRBJ2-4 TRBV11-2 - few TGTGCCAGCAGCTTACCCGAAAACATTCAGTACTTC CASSLPENIQYF
TRBJ1-2 TRBV27 - few TGTGCCAGCAGGCTTTTACAGCTGGAGGGGGGCTACACCTTC CASRLLQLEGGYTF
TRBJ2-1 TRBV7-9 - - TGTGCCAGCAGCTTAAGGGTGTCTGGCAATGAGCAGTTCTTC CASSLRVSGNEQFF
TRBJ2-7 TRBV4-1 - many TGCGCCAGCAGCCAAGCGGTTTTCTCCTACGAGCAGTACTTC CASSQAVFSYEQYF